This TCR beta chain comes out of a study of T cells expressing NK-cell markers. On the study more broadly: In the group of eight sequenced donors, seven were HCMV-seropositive and one was seronegative.

Of note for this clonotype: Its antigen is currently unknown.

For TCR beta, cDNA was produced by 5'RACE template switching with UMIs. TCRdb re-called the 5' RACE reads; every CDR3 protein appears as one record, without DNA. This sample's clone table lists about 430,000 distinct CDR3 sequences. Study-level points and caveats: Dominant NKG2C+ clonotype frequencies of roughly 1.0-7.0% of CD8+ T cells were measured in over five donors.

CDR3 length equals 17 residues. CDR1 is KGHDR, CDR2 SFDVKD, per germline. The chain has TRBV24-1 and TRBJ2-4; with no DNA, the TCRdb D assignment of TRBD1 cannot be verified. Sequenced: blood T cells: a sorted CD56 or NKG2C T cell subset, CD4+ or CD8+ T cells, or bulk PBMC T cells (not recorded which). The sequence derives from a woman in her forties or fifties in good health. The CDR3 is CATSDSRQGEAKNIQYF.